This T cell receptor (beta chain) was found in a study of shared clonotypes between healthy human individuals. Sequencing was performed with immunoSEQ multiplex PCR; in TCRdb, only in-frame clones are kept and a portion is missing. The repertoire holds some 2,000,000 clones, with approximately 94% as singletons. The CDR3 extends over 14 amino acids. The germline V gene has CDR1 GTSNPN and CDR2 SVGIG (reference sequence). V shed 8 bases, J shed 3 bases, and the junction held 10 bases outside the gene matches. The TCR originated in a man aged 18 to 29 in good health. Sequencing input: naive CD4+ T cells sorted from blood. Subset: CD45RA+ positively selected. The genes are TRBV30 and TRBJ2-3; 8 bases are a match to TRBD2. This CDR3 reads CARGAGEMTDTQYF. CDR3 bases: TGTGCCCGGGGAGCGGGAGAAATGACAGATACGCAGTATTTT.